What follows are 28 T cell receptor beta chains derived from one specimen sequenced in a study of cytomegalovirus exposure and HLA in healthy donors. PCR was performed using 60 Vbeta and 13 Jbeta primers. Profiled with immunoSEQ multiplex PCR; TCRdb holds only in-frame clones, not every one. The table includes about 150,000 clones, more than 70% detected once. Sequenced sample: PBMCs. Receptor source: a male donor in good health and CMV-seropositive.

This sequence joins TRBV18 and TRBJ1-4, with a tentative D call TRBD1 (6 bases). Per the germline V gene, CDR1 is KGHSH and CDR2 is LQKENI. The CDR3 has 13 residues. V was trimmed by 7 bases and J by 2 bases, leaving 8 bases between them. CDR3 in amino acids: CASLRGTNEKLFF. DNA for the CDR3: TGTGCCAGCTTAAGGGGGACTAATGAAAAACTGTTTTTT.

The chain has TRBV7-9 and TRBJ2-1, with 8 bases lining up with TRBD2. CDR1 is SEHNR and CDR2 is FQNEAQ in the germline V gene (reference sequence). Unmatched junction bases numbered 6, after V lost 0 bases and J lost 5 bases. The CDR3 runs 16 residues. CDR3 in DNA: TGTGCCAGCAGCTTAGCGCTAGCGGGTATGGACAATGAGCAGTTCTTC. Protein product: CASSLALAGMDNEQFF.

The rearrangement joins TRBV14 to TRBJ1-2; possibly TRBD1 for D (5 bases). The CDR3 spans 14 residues. Germline CDR1 reads SGHDN; CDR2 reads FVKESK. Deletions cut 4 bases from V and 2 bases from J, with 11 bases between. CDR3 amino acids: CASSPWEGNYGYTF. The CDR3 DNA reads as TGTGCCAGCAGCCCTTGGGAGGGGAACTATGGCTACACCTTC. The full variable domain, completed using reference TRBV14 and TRBJ1-2, is EAGVTQFPSHSVIEKGQTVTLRCDPISGHDNLYWYRRVMGKEIKFLLHFVKESKQDESGMPNNRFLAERTGGTYSTLKVQPAELEDSGVYFCASSPWEGNYGYTFGSGTRLTVV.

V is TRBV9 and J is TRBJ1-1; tentatively, D is TRBD1 (6 bases). CDR3 length equals 15 residues. CDR1 and CDR2 (germline): SGDLS, YYNGEE. V dropped 3 bases and J dropped 2 bases, with 14 bases sitting between them. The CDR3: CASSELQGRNTEAFF. As DNA, the CDR3 is TGTGCCAGCAGCGAGCTACAGGGTCGAAACACTGAAGCTTTCTTT.

The rearrangement links TRBV19 to TRBJ2-4; D gene ambiguous. With 5 bases removed from V and 0 bases from J, the gap between germline ends came to 8 bases. Germline V gives CDR1 LNHDA, CDR2 SQIVND (reference sequence). CDR3 length equals 14 residues. DNA of the CDR3: TGTGCCAGTAGTCCCTCCGTAGCCAAAAACATTCAGTACTTC. This encodes CASSPSVAKNIQYF.

V usage is TRBV7-2 and J usage is TRBJ2-5, with 12 bases fitting TRBD2. The CDR3 length is 18 residues. The V gene's germline CDR1 is SGHTA and CDR2 FQGNSA. V was pared by 5 bases and J by 4 bases, with 14 bases of the junction left unmatched. The CDR3 coding sequence is TGTGCCAGCAGCGCTGGGGCTAGCGGGAGGGCCATTGGAGAGACCCAGTACTTC. This gives the protein CASSAGASGRAIGETQYF. Using reference TRBV7-2 and TRBJ2-5 for the parts outside the CDR3, the full variable domain is GAGVSQSPSNKVTEKGKDVELRCDPISGHTALYWYRQSLGQGLEFLIYFQGNSAPDKSGLPSDRFSAERTGGSVSTLTIQRTQQEDSAVYLCASSAGASGRAIGETQYFGPGTRLLVL.

The table lists this clone with a few counts. This chain joins TRBV29-1 and TRBJ1-2; perhaps TRBD1 as D (6 bases). Germline CDR1 is SQVTM and CDR2 is ANQGSEA. V shed 1 base and J shed 8 bases, with 17 bases lying between them. This CDR3 comprises 14 residues. The CDR3 DNA reads TGCAGCGTTGAAGTCGGTCGGGGGAGGGGGGGCTACACCTTC. Translating it yields CSVEVGRGRGGYTF. Full variable domain (rest looked up from reference TRBV29-1 and TRBJ1-2): SAVISQKPSRDICQRGTSLTIQCQVDSQVTMMFWYRQQPGQSLTLIATANQGSEATYESGFVIDKFPISRPNLTFSTLTVSNMSPEDSSIYLCSVEVGRGRGGYTFGSGTRLTVV.

The chain carries TRBV30 and TRBJ2-7, with TRBD2 matching over 9 bases. V was pared by 4 bases and J by 6 bases, with 10 bases of the junction left unmatched. The CDR3 spans 14 residues. The germline V gene has CDR1 GTSNPN and CDR2 SVGIG (reference sequence). DNA for the CDR3: TGTGCCTGGACGTTAGCGGGAGTCACAGGCGAGCAGTACTTC. Its translation is CAWTLAGVTGEQYF.

This sequence joins TRBV11-1 and TRBJ2-2, with 8 bases lining up with TRBD2. The J segment lost 9 bases and the V segment lost 5 bases, leaving 20 bases of the junction unmatched. Germline V gives CDR1 SGHAT, CDR2 FQDESV (reference sequence). This CDR3 is built from 18 residues. The chain's CDR3 is CASSPMLGTSILARELFF. The CDR3 DNA is TGTGCCAGCAGCCCGATGCTCGGGACTAGTATTTTAGCTCGGGAGCTGTTTTTT.

V and J are TRBV7-9 and TRBJ2-2; 10 bases align to TRBD2. V lost 1 base to trimming and J lost 4 bases; unmatched junction nucleotides: 6. Germline-derived CDR1 and CDR2 are SEHNR and FQNEAQ (reference sequence). The CDR3 has 17 residues. The CDR3, as DNA: TGTGCCAGCAGCTTAGGCGGGCTAGCGGGAGTCACCGGGGAGCTGTTTTTT. It encodes CASSLGGLAGVTGELFF.

A single count supports this clone. V usage is TRBV4-1 and J usage is TRBJ2-7; 7 bases map to TRBD2. CDR1 MGHRA and CDR2 YSYEKL come from the germline V gene. J gave up 6 bases and V 5 bases, and 16 bases lay outside the gene matches. CDR3 length equals 16 residues. The CDR3 region has the DNA TGCGCCAGCAGCGACGCTTTCAGGGCGGGAGAGGTCGAGCAGTACTTC. Translating gives CASSDAFRAGEVEQYF.

The chain couples TRBV13 to TRBJ2-5; 8 nucleotides match TRBD1. Trimming took 4 bases from V and 4 from J; bases not matched to a gene: 5. Germline V gene data show CDR1 as PRHDT and CDR2 as FYEKMQ (reference sequence). The CDR3 is 14 residues long. CDR3 sequence reads: CASSSRDRRETQYF. In nucleotides, the CDR3 is TGTGCCAGCAGCTCCCGGGACAGGAGAGAGACCCAGTACTTC.

This clone was counted between two and nine times. The CDR3 DNA follows: TGTGCCAGCAGCTCATACAGGGGGCCGAACTATGGCTACACCTTC. The encoded protein is CASSSYRGPNYGYTF. The V call is TRBV5-6, the J call TRBJ1-2; 9 positions agree with TRBD1. Trimming removed 3 bases from V and 2 bases from J; junction bases left unmatched: 5. Germline V gene sequence: CDR1 SGHDT, CDR2 YYEEEE. The CDR3 contains 15 residues.

In nucleotides, the CDR3 is TGTGCCAGCAGCCCGACAACCCGAACTAATGAAAAACTGTTTTTT. It encodes CASSPTTRTNEKLFF. This rearrangement joins TRBV7-9 to TRBJ1-4; D is unresolved. CDR3 length: 15 amino acids. V was shortened by 5 bases and J by 1 base, with 11 bases between the two germline ends. Germline lookup yields CDR1 SEHNR and CDR2 FQNEAQ (reference sequence).

This sequence joins TRBV27 and TRBJ2-7; 13 nucleotides line up with TRBD2. Looked up from germline, CDR1 is MNHEY and CDR2 is SMNVEV (reference sequence). V was pared by 9 bases and J by 7 bases, with 9 bases of the junction left unmatched. CDR3 length: 14 amino acids. DNA of the CDR3: TGTGCCAGTGGACTAGCGGGAGTATTAGGGGAGCAGTACTTC. Translated: CASGLAGVLGEQYF.

The V call is TRBV5-5, the J call TRBJ1-5, with D possibly matching TRBD1 (5 bases). Germline values: CDR1 SGHKS, CDR2 YYEKEE (reference sequence). The CDR3 contains 18 residues. Trimming pared 0 bases from V and 1 base from J, leaving 17 bases between. The CDR3 coding sequence is TGTGCCAGCAGCTTGGTAAGCCTGCGGGGGGGGAGCAATCAGCCCCAGCATTTT. Translated: CASSLVSLRGGSNQPQHF. Full variable domain (rest looked up from reference TRBV5-5 and TRBJ1-5): DAGVTQSPTHLIKTRGQQVTLRCSPISGHKSVSWYQQVLGQGPQFIFQYYEKEERGRGNFPDRFSARQFPNYSSELNVNALLLGDSALYLCASSLVSLRGGSNQPQHFGDGTRLSIL.

The genes are TRBV6-6 and TRBJ1-1; no clear D. Germline V gives CDR1 MNHNY, CDR2 SVGAGI (reference sequence). The V end lost 5 bases, the J end lost 0 bases, and 10 bases lay between the germline ends. This CDR3 contains 14 residues. CDR3 amino acids: CASSPRIMNTEAFF. The CDR3 DNA sequence: TGTGCCAGCAGTCCCAGAATTATGAACACTGAAGCTTTCTTT.

The chain has TRBV5-1 and TRBJ2-6; D may be TRBD2 (5 bases). V shed 4 bases and J shed 0 bases, with 17 bases lying between them. The CDR3 contains 18 residues. Germline V CDR1 and CDR2: SGHRS, YFSETQ. CDR3 nucleotides: TGCGCCAGCAGCCCTGGGAGTTCTCTCTTCTCTGGGGCCAACGTCCTGACTTTC. Its translation is CASSPGSSLFSGANVLTF.

V gene TRBV19 combines with J gene TRBJ1-2; perhaps TRBD1 as D (6 bases). Germline V lookup: CDR1 LNHDA, CDR2 SQIVND (reference sequence). Trimming left V 1 base short and J 4 bases short, with 13 bases between. The CDR3 runs to 15 residues. The DNA of the CDR3 is TGTGCCAGTAGTATAGCCTGGGGGCAGGGCTATGGCTACACCTTC. It specifies CASSIAWGQGYGYTF.

The chain employs TRBV9 and TRBJ2-1; 7 bases are shared with TRBD2. Looked up from germline, CDR1 is SGDLS and CDR2 is YYNGEE. J lost 0 bases, V lost 4 bases, and 4 bases had no gene match. The length of the CDR3 is 15 residues. CDR3 in DNA: TGTGCCAGCAGCCCGGGGGGTAGCTCCTACAATGAGCAGTTCTTC. It is translated as CASSPGGSSYNEQFF.

The chain is built from TRBV30 and TRBJ2-7, with 8 nucleotides matching TRBD2. Germline V CDR1 and CDR2: GTSNPN, SVGIG (reference sequence). V lost 1 base, J lost 4 bases, and 12 bases stayed unmatched. This CDR3 is 16 amino acids long. DNA of the CDR3: TGTGCCTGGAGTGGGGAAAGGCTAGCGGGCCTTTACGAGCAGTACTTC. It encodes CAWSGERLAGLYEQYF.

The chain employs TRBV10-3 and TRBJ1-3, with D possibly TRBD1 on 6 matching bases. Germline V gene sequence: CDR1 ENHRY, CDR2 SYGVKD. The ends were cut back, 6 bases at V and 1 base at J, with 10 bases in the middle. This CDR3 spans 14 amino acids. CDR3 protein: CAISDGQSGNTIYF. The CDR3 bases are TGTGCCATCAGCGACGGACAGTCTGGAAACACCATATATTTT.

This chain connects TRBV5-1 to TRBJ1-2; the match to TRBD1 covers 10 bases. Germline trimming cut 0 bases from V and 3 bases from J; bases unmatched to any gene: 8. The CDR3 runs to 17 residues. Looked up from germline, CDR1 is SGHRS and CDR2 is YFSETQ. The CDR3 reads CASSLGGSGTGDYGYTF. CDR3 sequence (DNA): TGCGCCAGCAGCTTGGGAGGGTCCGGGACAGGGGACTATGGCTACACCTTC.

The rearrangement links TRBV27 to TRBJ1-5, with D unresolved. Per the germline V gene, CDR1 is MNHEY and CDR2 is SMNVEV (reference sequence). V was clipped by 2 bases and J by 0 bases, with 5 bases between them. The length of the CDR3 is 14 residues. CDR3 nucleotide sequence: TGTGCCAGCAGTTTACGGTATAGCAATCAGCCCCAGCATTTT. Translated, it gives CASSLRYSNQPQHF.

The gene calls are TRBV6-1 and TRBJ2-1; D possibly corresponds to TRBD2 (6 bases). The length of the CDR3 is 14 residues. V was shortened by 5 bases and J by 0 bases, with 8 bases between the two germline ends. CDR1 is MNHNS, CDR2 SASEGT, per germline. As DNA, the CDR3 is TGTGCCAGCAGTCCCGGGAGCTCCTACAATGAGCAGTTCTTC. This gives the protein CASSPGSSYNEQFF.

V usage is TRBV28 and J usage is TRBJ2-7, with 9 bases lining up with TRBD1. The germline V gene encodes CDR1 MDHEN and CDR2 SYDVKM. The CDR3 is made up of 16 amino acids. V trimming: 6 bases; J trimming: 3 bases; junction bases outside the gene matches: 12. This chain's CDR3 is CASSPPSGTGIYEQYF. As DNA, the CDR3 is TGTGCCAGCAGCCCTCCTTCCGGGACAGGGATCTACGAGCAGTACTTC.

The CDR3 nucleotides are TGCGCCAGCAGCCCCTTCAACACCGGGGAGCTGTTTTTT. It yields the protein CASSPFNTGELFF. This chain uses TRBV4-1 with TRBJ2-2; D gene ambiguous. CDR3 length: 13 amino acids. V lost 4 bases and J 2 bases, leaving 5 bases between the germline ends. CDR1 is MGHRA, CDR2 YSYEKL, per germline.

V and J are TRBV2 and TRBJ2-7, with TRBD1 as a possible D gene (7 bases). Trimming removed 3 bases from V and 4 bases from J, with 13 bases in between. This CDR3 is built from 14 residues. Germline lookup yields CDR1 SNHLY and CDR2 FYNNEI. This CDR3 is CASSDQGGEYEQYF. DNA of the CDR3: TGTGCCAGCAGTGACCAGGGGGGAGAGTACGAGCAGTACTTC.